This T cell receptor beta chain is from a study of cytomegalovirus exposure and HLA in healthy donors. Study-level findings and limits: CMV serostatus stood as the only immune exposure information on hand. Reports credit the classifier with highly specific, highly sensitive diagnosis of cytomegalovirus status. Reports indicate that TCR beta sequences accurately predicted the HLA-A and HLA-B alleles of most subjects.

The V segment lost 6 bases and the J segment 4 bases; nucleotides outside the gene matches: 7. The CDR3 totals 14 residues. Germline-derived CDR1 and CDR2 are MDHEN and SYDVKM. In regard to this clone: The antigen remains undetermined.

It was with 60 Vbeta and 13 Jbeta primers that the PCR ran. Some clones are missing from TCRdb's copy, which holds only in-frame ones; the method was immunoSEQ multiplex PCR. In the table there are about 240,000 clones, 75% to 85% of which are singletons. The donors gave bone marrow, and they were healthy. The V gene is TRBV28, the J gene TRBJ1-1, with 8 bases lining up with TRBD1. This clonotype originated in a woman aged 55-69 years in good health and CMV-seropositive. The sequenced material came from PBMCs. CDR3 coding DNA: TGTGCCAGCAGGGCCTGGACAGGGATCACTGAAGCTTTCTTT. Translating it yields CASRAWTGITEAFF.